Each of the 22 T cell receptor beta chains below was sequenced from the same sample in a study of blood T cell repertoires in COVID-19. This table comes from immunoSEQ multiplex PCR, and its TCRdb copy is limited to in-frame clones, with some not included. This table holds about 260,000 clones, over 70% found once. Specimen: peripheral blood. These receptors all stem from a woman between 65 and 79 years old with COVID-19, enrolled during active disease.

CDR3 sequence: CASSPEQGAVGYTF. For the CDR3, the DNA is TGTGCCAGCTCACCGGAACAGGGGGCGGTCGGCTACACCTTC. The chain links TRBV18 to TRBJ1-2; 9 bases are a match to TRBD1. J gave up 8 bases and V 3 bases, and 7 bases lay outside the gene matches. The CDR3 runs 14 residues. CDR1 KGHSH and CDR2 LQKENI come from the germline V gene.

The J gene is TRBJ1-6, the V gene TRBV27; D gene unclear. The germline gives CDR1 MNHEY, CDR2 SMNVEV (reference sequence). Trimming shortened V by 5 bases and J by 0 bases, and 11 bases separated the two germline ends. The CDR3 runs 16 residues. The CDR3 DNA reads as TGTGCCAGCAGTCTGAGACGGAGCTCCTATAATTCACCCCTCCACTTT. Residues: CASSLRRSSYNSPLHF.

The rearrangement uses TRBV28 and TRBJ1-2; D possibly corresponds to TRBD1 (6 bases). The germline V gene has CDR1 MDHEN and CDR2 SYDVKM. CDR3 length: 12 residues. Trimming shortened V by 7 bases and J by 3 bases, and 9 bases separated the two germline ends. This CDR3 is CASTQGDYGYTF. The DNA of the CDR3 is TGTGCCAGCACACAGGGCGACTATGGCTACACCTTC.

The rearrangement links TRBV19 to TRBJ2-3, with 7 positions matching TRBD1. The CDR3 length is 13 residues. Germline assignment: CDR1 LNHDA and CDR2 SQIVND (reference sequence). J was trimmed by 1 base and V by 8 bases; bases with no gene match: 3. The CDR3 is CASGDSRTDTQYF. CDR3 coding DNA: TGTGCCAGTGGGGACAGCCGCACAGATACGCAGTATTTT.

As concerns this clone: This CDR3 is also generated by other DNA sequences in the sample. The rearrangement uses TRBV5-1 and TRBJ1-2, with 8 bases lining up with TRBD1. The V gene end was trimmed by 0 bases and the J gene end by 5 bases; junction bases not matched to a gene: 3. This CDR3 spans 14 amino acids. Germline CDR1 reads SGHRS; CDR2 reads YFSETQ. The chain's CDR3 is CASSLGDRNYGYTF. CDR3 coding DNA: TGCGCCAGCAGCTTGGGGGACAGGAATTATGGCTACACCTTC.

This chain joins TRBV20-1 and TRBJ2-2; D gene uncertain. Trimming stripped 3 bases from V and 3 bases from J, with 2 bases between. Per the germline V gene, CDR1 is DFQATT and CDR2 is SNEGSKA (reference sequence). CDR3 length: 11 amino acids. The CDR3 spells CSASYTGELFF. The CDR3 region has the DNA TGCAGTGCTAGCTACACCGGGGAGCTGTTTTTT.

J is TRBJ1-3 and V is TRBV29-1; 7 bases fit TRBD1. Germline CDR1 SQVTM, CDR2 ANQGSEA. This CDR3 spans 15 amino acids. V was clipped by 4 bases and J by 0 bases; unmatched bases: 6. The CDR3 DNA sequence: TGCAGCGTTGGGAGGGACAGCGCCTCTGGAAACACCATATATTTT. As protein: CSVGRDSASGNTIYF.

This rearrangement joins TRBV10-3 to TRBJ1-1, with D perhaps matching TRBD1 (6 bases). The V end was cut by 8 bases, the J end by 2 bases, with 15 bases between. In germline, CDR1 is ENHRY, CDR2 SYGVKD. This CDR3 has 14 amino acids. This CDR3 is CAIGPGQVNTEAFF. In DNA form, the CDR3 reads TGTGCCATCGGACCGGGACAAGTAAACACTGAAGCTTTCTTT.

The rearrangement links TRBV7-3 to TRBJ2-2, with a weak D call TRBD1 (6 bases). V was trimmed by 5 bases and J by 9 bases, leaving 10 bases between them. Germline V gene data show CDR1 as SGHTA and CDR2 as FQGTGA. CDR3 size: 12 residues. The CDR3 DNA sequence: TGTGCCAGCAGCCCGACAGGTCGGGAGCTGTTTTTT. Translated, it gives CASSPTGRELFF.

This clone was seen only once. The rearrangement links TRBV10-3 to TRBJ2-1, with D possibly matching TRBD1 (5 bases). Germline V lookup: CDR1 ENHRY, CDR2 SYGVKD. CDR3 length: 15 residues. V was clipped by 7 bases and J by 0 bases, with 13 bases between them. The CDR3 protein is CAIKGQGSSYNEQFF. The CDR3 DNA is TGTGCCATCAAGGGGCAGGGCAGCTCCTACAATGAGCAGTTCTTC.

This clone occurred a few times. This chain connects TRBV19 to TRBJ1-5; D perhaps matches TRBD1 (6 bases). V dropped 4 bases and J dropped 6 bases, with 16 bases sitting between them. CDR1 and CDR2 (germline): LNHDA, SQIVND (reference sequence). The CDR3 totals 15 residues. The CDR3 region has the DNA TGTGCCAGTAGTACCGGGACGGTGACAGGTCAGCCCCAGCATTTT. Protein product: CASSTGTVTGQPQHF.

The CDR3 spells CASSWRSSSYNEQFF. As DNA, the CDR3 is TGTGCCAGCAGTTGGCGGAGCAGCTCCTACAATGAGCAGTTCTTC. The rearrangement links TRBV6-5 to TRBJ2-1; D ambiguous. CDR3 length: 15 amino acids. Germline values: CDR1 MNHEY, CDR2 SVGAGI. V was pared by 4 bases and J by 0 bases, with 10 bases between.

The chain combines TRBV11-2 with TRBJ2-7; 9 bases align to TRBD2. V shed 2 bases and J 4 bases; nucleotides not matched to a gene: 9. This CDR3 contains 16 residues. The germline CDR1 and CDR2 sequences are SGHAT and FQNNGV. In nucleotides, the CDR3 is TGTGCCAGCAGCTTAAACTGGGGGCGGGAGGGTTACGAGCAGTACTTC. Translation: CASSLNWGREGYEQYF.

The rearrangement uses TRBV5-5 and TRBJ2-2; the D gene is possibly TRBD2 (5 bases). Germline CDR1 reads SGHKS; CDR2 reads YYEKEE (reference sequence). This CDR3 contains 16 residues. With 2 bases removed from V and 2 bases from J, the gap between germline ends came to 13 bases. CDR3 DNA sequence: TGTGCCAGCAGCTTCGTGGCGGGCTTTAACACCGGGGAGCTGTTTTTT. Its translation is CASSFVAGFNTGELFF.

The rearrangement links TRBV6-2 or TRBV6-3 to TRBJ1-5; 8 bases line up with TRBD1. V trimming: 0 bases; J trimming: 5 bases; junction bases outside the gene matches: 12. CDR1 is MNHEY and CDR2 is SVGEGT in the germline V gene. CDR3 length equals 18 residues. The CDR3 nucleotides are TGTGCCAGCAGTTACTCGATCTTCGCCAGGGGGCAGGATCAGCCCCAGCATTTT. This sequence encodes CASSYSIFARGQDQPQHF.

The CDR3 reads CASSRSDMRNTEAFF. DNA for the CDR3: TGTGCCAGCAGCCGCTCGGACATGAGGAACACTGAAGCTTTCTTT. V is TRBV5-4 and J is TRBJ1-1; D may be TRBD1 (5 bases). The ends were cut back, 4 bases at V and 1 base at J, with 14 bases in the middle. The CDR3 has 15 amino acids. The V gene's germline CDR1 is SGHNT and CDR2 YYREEE (reference sequence).

The CDR3 is CASSTATTSGRPEQYF. Here the CDR3 DNA reads TGTGCCAGTAGTACAGCGACCACTAGCGGGAGGCCCGAGCAGTACTTC. This chain uses TRBV19 with TRBJ2-7; 12 bases line up with TRBD2. J was trimmed by 6 bases and V by 4 bases; bases with no gene match: 10. The germline V gene has CDR1 LNHDA and CDR2 SQIVND (reference sequence). The CDR3 has 16 amino acids. The whole variable domain, filled in from reference TRBV19 and TRBJ2-7, reads DGGITQSPKYLFRKEGQNVTLSCEQNLNHDAMYWYRQDPGQGLRLIYYSQIVNDFQKGDIAEGYSVSREKKESFPLTVTSAQKNPTAFYLCASSTATTSGRPEQYFGPGTRLTVT.

The V call is TRBV19, the J call TRBJ2-2; 8 positions match TRBD1. Per the germline V gene, CDR1 is LNHDA and CDR2 is SQIVND (reference sequence). CDR3 length: 17 amino acids. The V gene end was trimmed by 3 bases and the J gene end by 5 bases; junction bases not matched to a gene: 11. The CDR3 loop is CASSIQGASRWTGELFF. DNA for the CDR3: TGTGCCAGTAGTATCCAGGGGGCCTCTCGGTGGACCGGGGAGCTGTTTTTT.

CDR3 residues: CASSFLAGVYNEQFF. The CDR3 DNA is TGTGCCAGCAGCTTCCTAGCGGGAGTCTACAATGAGCAGTTCTTC. This chain links TRBV7-3 with TRBJ2-1; TRBD2 matches 10 bases. The CDR3 sequence is 15 residues long. CDR1 SGHTA and CDR2 FQGTGA come from the germline V gene. V shed 3 bases and J 3 bases; nucleotides not matched to a gene: 2. The full variable domain, in which reference TRBV7-3 and TRBJ2-1 provide the parts outside the CDR3, is GAGVSQTPSNKVTEKGKYVELRCDPISGHTALYWYRQSLGQGPEFLIYFQGTGAADDSGLPNDRFFAVRPEGSVSTLKIQRTERGDSAVYLCASSFLAGVYNEQFFGPGTRLTVL.

The chain is built from TRBV27 and TRBJ2-1, with 12 bases identical to TRBD1. CDR3 length: 16 amino acids. Germline-derived CDR1 and CDR2 are MNHEY and SMNVEV (reference sequence). J lost 5 bases, V lost 5 bases, and 7 bases had no gene match. The CDR3 loop is CASSTHGTGGHNEQFF. In DNA form, the CDR3 reads TGTGCCAGCAGTACACACGGGACAGGGGGCCACAATGAGCAGTTCTTC.

The chain employs TRBV15 and TRBJ2-4, with a possible D match to TRBD2 (7 bases). CDR3 size: 18 residues. The germline V and J ends were trimmed by 2 bases and 0 bases, with 17 bases remaining between them. The germline V gene encodes CDR1 LNHNV and CDR2 YYDKDF (reference sequence). The CDR3: CATSRSRGGGIAKNIQYF. As DNA, the CDR3 is TGTGCCACCAGCAGATCCCGGGGAGGGGGAATAGCCAAAAACATTCAGTACTTC.

This rearrangement joins TRBV4-2 to TRBJ2-5; a weak D match, TRBD2 (6 bases). The length of the CDR3 is 16 residues. Germline values: CDR1 LGHNA, CDR2 YNFKEQ. Trimming stripped 4 bases from V and 0 bases from J, with 15 bases between. The CDR3 DNA reads as TGTGCCAGCAGCCCGAGAGCGGGTGGGGACCAAGAGACCCAGTACTTC. Encoded protein: CASSPRAGGDQETQYF.